This TCR beta chain appears in the sequencing data of a study of blood T cell repertoires in COVID-19. The overall study: Sites across the United States, Italy and Spain contributed samples from acute and convalescent COVID-19. Nucleic acid was either cDNA or gDNA, and it came from T cells, B-cell-depleted T cells, or PBMCs.

J gave up 4 bases and V 4 bases, and 7 bases lay outside the gene matches. The CDR3 length is 15 residues. The V gene's germline CDR1 is LNHDA and CDR2 SQIVND (reference sequence). This table comes from immunoSEQ multiplex PCR, and its TCRdb copy is limited to in-frame clones, with some not included. This table holds about 34,000 clones, approximately 80% found once. This rearrangement joins TRBV19 to TRBJ1-1; 9 bases line up with TRBD1. The sequencing sample was made of peripheral blood. This receptor was taken from a man at least 80 years old with acute or convalescent COVID-19. In nucleotides, the CDR3 is TGTGCCAGTAGTAAACAGGGGGCTGGGAGCACTGAAGCTTTCTTT. Translating gives CASSKQGAGSTEAFF.